Listed below are T cell receptor beta chains from one sample, sequenced in a study of cytomegalovirus exposure and HLA in healthy donors. Sequencing used immunoSEQ multiplex PCR; TCRdb keeps in-frame clones, though not all of them. Among about 150,000 clones listed, 70% to 90% were seen once. Sequencing input: PBMCs. The receptors here all came from a young woman in good health and CMV-seropositive. The CDR3 runs from the conserved cysteine through the conserved F or W. A D gene is named only where the DNA matches it firmly. Size is stated for part of the rows, as once, few or many counts, or as a class when the clone is expanded.

d_gene	v_gene	j_gene	abundance	CDR3nt	CDR3aa
TRBD2	TRBV4-2	TRBJ2-3	.	TGTGCCAGCAGCTTAGCGGGGGGGCAGGTAACAGATACGCAGTATTTT	CASSLAGGQVTDTQYF
TRBD1	TRBV5-1	TRBJ2-1	.	TGCGCCAGCAGCTTGCAAAGGGACAGCTTCCATTACAATGAGCAGTTCTTC	CASSLQRDSFHYNEQFF
.	TRBV7-9	TRBJ2-7	medium-sized	TGTGCCAGCAGCTTAGTAAATGGAGGTATTGGCGAGCAGTACTTC	CASSLVNGGIGEQYF
.	TRBV6-6	TRBJ2-7	.	TGTGCCAGCAGTTACTCGGGGCCTGACGAGCAGTACTTC	CASSYSGPDEQYF
.	TRBV6-5	TRBJ1-1	once	TGTGCCAGCAGTTACTCGACACCAATGAACACTGAAGCTTTCTTT	CASSYSTPMNTEAFF
.	TRBV28	TRBJ1-5	once	TGTGCCAGCTTAAGGGGAGGGGGCAATCAGCCCCAGCATTTT	CASLRGGGNQPQHF
TRBD2	TRBV4-2	TRBJ2-1	.	TGTGCCAGCAGCCAAGAAACGGCTAGCGGGGGGGCCGATGAGCAGTTCTTC	CASSQETASGGADEQFF
.	TRBV7-2	TRBJ1-5	.	TGTGCCAGCAGCATCGACAGGTACCAGCCCCAGCATTTT	CASSIDRYQPQHF
.	TRBV4-2	TRBJ1-1	.	TGTGCCAGCAGCCTTGGGGGGGGTGTGGGCACTGAAGCTTTCTTT	CASSLGGGVGTEAFF
.	TRBV5-1	TRBJ2-5	once	TGCGCCAGCAGCTCGCTAGACGGCCAAGAGACCCAGTACTTC	CASSSLDGQETQYF
.	TRBV19	TRBJ2-1	.	TGTGCCAGTAGAACAGGGGGGGGGAACAATGAGCAGTTCTTC	CASRTGGGNNEQFF
.	TRBV10-2	TRBJ1-5	.	TGCGCCAGCAGTGGAAGGTGGGGGACACTAGATCAGCCCCAGCATTTT	CASSGRWGTLDQPQHF
TRBD1	TRBV7-2	TRBJ2-1	.	TGTGCCAGCAGCTTAGAAGGGACAGTCTACAATGAGCAGTTCTTC	CASSLEGTVYNEQFF
.	TRBV9	TRBJ2-1	.	TGTGCCAGCAGCGGGGACAATCCTGGGGGTGAGCAGTTCTTC	CASSGDNPGGEQFF
.	TRBV21-1	TRBJ2-1	.	.	CASSTVGRGAYNEQFF
TRBD2	TRBV5-4	TRBJ2-5	.	TGTGCCAGCAGCATGGGGTTAGCGGGGGCCTTCCAAGAGACCCAGTACTTC	CASSMGLAGAFQETQYF
TRBD1	TRBV29-1	TRBJ2-7	.	TGCAGCGTTTCGGGACAGGGGGCGCAGGCCGAGCAGTACTTC	CSVSGQGAQAEQYF
.	TRBV10-3	TRBJ1-6	few	TGTGCCATCAGCGTGGAGGGCGACACTTCACCCCTCCACTTT	CAISVEGDTSPLHF
.	TRBV18	TRBJ2-5	.	TGTGCCAGCTCACCCGGGGACTCCTGGAAACGGACCCAGTACTTC	CASSPGDSWKRTQYF
TRBD2	TRBV7-6	TRBJ2-2	.	TGTGCCAGCAGAGGACTAGACTTGAACACCGGGGAGCTGTTTTTT	CASRGLDLNTGELFF
.	TRBV27	TRBJ1-2	.	TGTGCCAGCAGTTTATGGGCAGATCATGGCTACACCTTC	CASSLWADHGYTF
TRBD2	TRBV7-2	TRBJ2-7	once	TGTGCCAGCAGCTCTAAGGGGACTAGCTGGCTCCTCGAGCAGTACTTC	CASSSKGTSWLLEQYF